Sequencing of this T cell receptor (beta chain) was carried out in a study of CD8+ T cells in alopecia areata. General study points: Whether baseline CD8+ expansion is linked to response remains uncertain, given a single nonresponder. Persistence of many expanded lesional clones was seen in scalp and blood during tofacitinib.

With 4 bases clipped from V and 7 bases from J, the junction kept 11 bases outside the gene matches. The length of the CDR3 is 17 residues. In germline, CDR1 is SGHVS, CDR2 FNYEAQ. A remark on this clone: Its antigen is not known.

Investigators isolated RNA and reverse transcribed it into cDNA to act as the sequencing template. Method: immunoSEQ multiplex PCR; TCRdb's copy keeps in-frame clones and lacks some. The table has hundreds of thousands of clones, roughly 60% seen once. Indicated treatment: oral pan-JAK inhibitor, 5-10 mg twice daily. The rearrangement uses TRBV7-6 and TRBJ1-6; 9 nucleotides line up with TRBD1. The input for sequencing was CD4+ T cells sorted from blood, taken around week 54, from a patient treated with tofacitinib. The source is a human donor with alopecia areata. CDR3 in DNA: TGTGCCAGCAGCTCTAACGACAGGGGGAGTATGAATTCACCCCTCCACTTT. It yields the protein CASSSNDRGSMNSPLHF.